This is a list of T cell receptor beta chains from one sample in a study of early stage breast cancer tumors. Assay: immunoSEQ multiplex PCR; the TCRdb copy retains only in-frame clones and omits some. Among about 58,000 clones listed, over 60% were seen once. The specimen sequenced was blood. These receptors were obtained from a person aged 25 to 40 with breast cancer. Each CDR3 is given with its conserved first and last residue. Each record gives: V gene, J gene, clone size, D gene, CDR3 DNA, CDR3 protein. A D gene is named only where the DNA matches it firmly. Size is stated for part of the rows, as once, few or many counts, or as a class when the clone is expanded.

TRBV30,TRBJ1-2,.,.,TGTGCCTGGGGTGGAGGGCAGGGGACGTGGGGCTACACCTTC,CAWGGGQGTWGYTF
TRBV7-2,TRBJ2-7,.,TRBD1,TGTGCCAGCAGCTTAAGGACAGGGGAGCTGCTTGGGTCCCAGCAGTACTTC,CASSLRTGELLGSQQYF
TRBV4-1,TRBJ2-2,.,.,TGCGCCAGCAGCCAACTCTCCGCCACAGGGTTCACCGGGGAGCTGTTTTTT,CASSQLSATGFTGELFF
TRBV10-2,TRBJ2-7,once,TRBD1,TGCGCCAGCAGTACGACAGGGTTCTACGAGCAGTACTTC,CASSTTGFYEQYF
TRBV10-1,TRBJ1-5,.,.,TGCGCCAGCAGTGAGTCTCCCTCCGAACCCCAGCATTTT,CASSESPSEPQHF
TRBV4-1,TRBJ1-1,few,.,TGCGCCAGCAGCCTTGGGGGAGACACTGAAGCTTTCTTT,CASSLGGDTEAFF
TRBV19,TRBJ2-2,.,.,TGTGCCAGTAGTGACAGGTCCTACACCGGGGAGCTGTTTTTT,CASSDRSYTGELFF
TRBV18,TRBJ2-1,.,TRBD2,TGTGCCAGCTCACAAGGGACTAGCGGGAGCACCTACAATGAGCAGTTCTTC,CASSQGTSGSTYNEQFF
TRBV19,TRBJ1-2,.,.,TGTGCCAGTAGTAGGGAGGACAGTGCGATAGCTAACTATGGCTACACCTTC,CASSREDSAIANYGYTF
TRBV10-3,TRBJ2-7,.,TRBD2,TGTGCCATCAGGGAAACGGGACTAGCGGGATACGAGCAGTACTTC,CAIRETGLAGYEQYF
TRBV29-1,TRBJ2-7,.,TRBD1,TGCAGCGTCGGGACAGCGCTCTCGTCAGGGCAGTACTTC,CSVGTALSSGQYF
TRBV5-1,TRBJ2-1,.,.,TGCGCCAGCAGGGGCGGTGCAATGGAGCAGTTCTTC,CASRGGAMEQFF
TRBV30,TRBJ2-6,once,TRBD1,TGTGCCGGACAGGGGGCGGCTGGGGCCAACGTCCTGACTTTC,CAGQGAAGANVLTF
TRBV7-2,TRBJ2-7,once,.,TGTGCCAGCAGCTTAGGCGGGATGAGGGGTGAGCAGTACTTC,CASSLGGMRGEQYF
TRBV30,TRBJ2-7,.,.,TGTGCCTGGAGTATAAACTACGAGCAGTACTTC,CAWSINYEQYF
TRBV5-1,TRBJ2-3,.,TRBD2,TGCGCCAGCAGCTTGGCCTGGGGACTAGAGGGAAGTGCAGATACGCAGTATTTT,CASSLAWGLEGSADTQYF
TRBV7-9,TRBJ2-1,.,TRBD2,TGTGCCAGCAGCGACGCTAGCGGGAGCCCCCATGAGCAGTTCTTC,CASSDASGSPHEQFF
TRBV29-1,TRBJ1-1,few,.,TGCAGCGTTGTTGCGGCAGGCGATAAAGCTTTCTTT,CSVVAAGDKAFF
TRBV7-2,TRBJ1-4,.,.,TGTGCCAGCAGCTCCAGGACGGTTTCTAATGAAAAACTGTTTTTT,CASSSRTVSNEKLFF
TRBV19,TRBJ2-2,.,.,TGTGCCAGTAGTAAGGGGGTAGGGGCTGCCGGGGAGCTGTTTTTT,CASSKGVGAAGELFF
TRBV4-1,TRBJ2-4,.,.,TGCGCCAGCAGCCAAGACTCATCGACCAGAAACATTCAGTACTTC,CASSQDSSTRNIQYF
TRBV6-1,TRBJ2-7,.,.,TGTGCCAGCAGTGAGCCCGCCTGGGAGCAGTACTTC,CASSEPAWEQYF
TRBV29-1,TRBJ1-3,.,.,TGCAGCGTACTAGTGGGAAACACCATATATTTT,CSVLVGNTIYF
TRBV5-5,TRBJ1-3,.,.,TGTGCCAGCAGCTCGAATAAGAACACCATATATTTT,CASSSNKNTIYF
TRBV7-9,TRBJ1-2,.,.,TGTGCCAGCAGACTAGACGCCAGGGCAGACTATGGCTACACCTTC,CASRLDARADYGYTF
TRBV7-2,TRBJ1-4,.,TRBD1,TGTGCCAGCAGTAGTAGACAGGGGGCTTTCGAAAAACTGTTTTTT,CASSSRQGAFEKLFF
TRBV30,TRBJ2-1,.,TRBD2,TGTGCCTGGAGTAGGGCTAGCGGGAATCTCTACAATGAGCAGTTCTTC,CAWSRASGNLYNEQFF
TRBV2,TRBJ1-4,once,.,TGTGCCAGCAGTGGATGGGGGTTCGACAGACTTCGAGGGGAAAAACTGTTTTTT,CASSGWGFDRLRGEKLFF
TRBV7-9,TRBJ2-7,few,TRBD1,TGTGCCAGCAGCCCATGGGGACAGGTCAACTACTACGAGCAGTACTTC,CASSPWGQVNYYEQYF
TRBV27,TRBJ2-1,few,.,TGTGCCAGCAGCTTCAATCGACAGGACAGCTCCTACAATGAGCAGTTCTTC,CASSFNRQDSSYNEQFF
TRBV27,TRBJ2-7,.,.,TGTGCCAGCAGTTTATGGGGTGATACGGGCTACGAGCAGTACTTC,CASSLWGDTGYEQYF
TRBV4-1,TRBJ2-1,.,.,TGCGCCAGCAGCCAAGACAGGGGATTTGGCAATGAGCAGTTCTTC,CASSQDRGFGNEQFF
TRBV7-9,TRBJ2-1,once,.,TGTGCCAGCAGCTTAGACTACAATGAGCAGTTCTTC,CASSLDYNEQFF
TRBV2,TRBJ2-3,few,TRBD2,TGTGCCAGCAGTTTTGCTCCCGGGGGGGGCACAGATACGCAGTATTTT,CASSFAPGGGTDTQYF
TRBV27,TRBJ1-1,few,TRBD1,TGTGCCAGCAGTCCTTCGGACAGGAGAGAAGCTTTCTTT,CASSPSDRREAFF
TRBV30,TRBJ2-7,.,TRBD2,TGTGCCTGGAGCACCGGACTAGCAAGCTACGAGCAGTACTTC,CAWSTGLASYEQYF
TRBV6-5,TRBJ1-2,.,TRBD1,TGTGCCAGCAGTTACAAAGGGACAGGGGTCGCCTATGGCTACACCTTC,CASSYKGTGVAYGYTF
TRBV19,TRBJ1-4,.,.,TGTGCCAGTAGTATTCGTCCGTCAACTAATGAAAAACTGTTTTTT,CASSIRPSTNEKLFF
TRBV2,TRBJ1-1,.,.,TGTGCCAGCAGTGAGGGAACTGAAGCTTTCTTT,CASSEGTEAFF
TRBV9,TRBJ2-7,.,TRBD2,TGTGCCAGCAGCGTAGGACTAGCGGGCACCTACGAGCAGTACTTC,CASSVGLAGTYEQYF
TRBV29-1,TRBJ1-1,.,.,TGCAGCGTTGAAAAGGGGGGGGACACTGAAGCTTTCTTT,CSVEKGGDTEAFF
TRBV7-9,TRBJ2-7,.,.,TGTGCCAGCAGCTTTGGGGGGGACAGTGAAACCTGGGAGCAGTACTTC,CASSFGGDSETWEQYF
TRBV2,TRBJ2-6,.,.,TGTGCCAGCAGTGAAGGTGGACCTCACGTCTCTGGGGCCAACGTCCTGACTTTC,CASSEGGPHVSGANVLTF
TRBV10-3,TRBJ2-1,.,.,TGTGCCATCAGTGACGAGTACAGGGACAATGAGCAGTTCTTC,CAISDEYRDNEQFF
TRBV30,TRBJ1-2,.,.,TGTGCCTGGAGTGTGTTGAATCGGAGGTCCTATGGCTACACCTTC,CAWSVLNRRSYGYTF
TRBV7-3,TRBJ1-1,once,.,TGTGCCAGCAGTTCCAGCCAAGCGAACACTGAAGCTTTCTTT,CASSSSQANTEAFF
TRBV4-3,TRBJ2-7,.,TRBD2,TGCGCCAGCAGCCAAGATAGCGCTAGCGGATCCTACGAGCAGTACTTC,CASSQDSASGSYEQYF
TRBV5-4,TRBJ2-1,.,.,TGTGCCAGCAGCTTGGACGGGTTCTCGAGCTCCTACAATGAGCAGTTCTTC,CASSLDGFSSSYNEQFF
TRBV27,TRBJ2-7,.,.,TGTGCCAGCAGTTTCGAAGGAACATCCTACGAGCAGTACTTC,CASSFEGTSYEQYF
TRBV29-1,TRBJ2-2,.,TRBD2,TGCAGCGCCCGACTAGCGCTGAACACCGGGGAGCTGTTTTTT,CSARLALNTGELFF
TRBV6-5,TRBJ2-7,once,.,TGTGCCAGCAGTTCCGGATCAAGCTCCTACGAGCAGTACTTC,CASSSGSSSYEQYF
TRBV10-1,TRBJ2-3,.,TRBD2,TGCGCCAGTCGTAGCGGGAGGGCCGGCACAGATACGCAGTATTTT,CASRSGRAGTDTQYF
TRBV14,TRBJ1-2,.,TRBD1,TGTGCCAGCAGCCATGGACAGGAAGCTAACTATGGCTACACCTTC,CASSHGQEANYGYTF
TRBV2,TRBJ2-5,.,.,TGTGCCAGCAGTGTTGCCTTATGGGAGACCCAGTACTTC,CASSVALWETQYF
TRBV6-5,TRBJ2-3,.,.,TGTGCCAGCAGTGAAACAGACACAGATACGCAGTATTTT,CASSETDTDTQYF
TRBV5-1,TRBJ2-7,few,.,TGCGCCAGCCGAGGGCAGTACGAGCAGTACTTC,CASRGQYEQYF